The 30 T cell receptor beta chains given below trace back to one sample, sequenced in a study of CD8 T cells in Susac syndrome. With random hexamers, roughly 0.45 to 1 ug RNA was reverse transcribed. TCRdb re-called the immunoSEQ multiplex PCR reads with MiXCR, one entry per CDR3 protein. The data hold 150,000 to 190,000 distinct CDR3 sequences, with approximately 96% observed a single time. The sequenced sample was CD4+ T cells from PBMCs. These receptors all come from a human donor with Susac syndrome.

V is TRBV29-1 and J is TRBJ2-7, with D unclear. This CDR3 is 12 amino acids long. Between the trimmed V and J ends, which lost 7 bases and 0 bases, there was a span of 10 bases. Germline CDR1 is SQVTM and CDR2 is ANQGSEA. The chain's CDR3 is CSGTFDSYEQYF. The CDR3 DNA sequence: TGCAGCGGGACCTTCGACTCCTACGAGCAGTACTTC.

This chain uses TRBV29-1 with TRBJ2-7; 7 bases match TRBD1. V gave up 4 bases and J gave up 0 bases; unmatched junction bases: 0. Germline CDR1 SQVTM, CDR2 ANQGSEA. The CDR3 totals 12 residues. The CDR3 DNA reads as TGCAGCGTTGGGGACAGCTCCTACGAGCAGTACTTC. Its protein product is CSVGDSSYEQYF.

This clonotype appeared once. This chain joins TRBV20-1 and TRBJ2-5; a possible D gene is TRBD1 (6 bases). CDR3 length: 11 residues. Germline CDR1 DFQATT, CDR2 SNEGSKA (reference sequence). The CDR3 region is CRGQYQETQYF. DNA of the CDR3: TGCAGAGGACAGTACCAAGAGACCCAGTACTTC.

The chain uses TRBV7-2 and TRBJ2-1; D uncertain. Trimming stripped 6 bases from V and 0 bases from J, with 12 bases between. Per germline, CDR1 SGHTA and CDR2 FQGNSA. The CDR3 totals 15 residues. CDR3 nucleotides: TGTGCCAGCAGGCAGGAGAGAAGCTCCTACAATGAGCAGTTCTTC. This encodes CASRQERSSYNEQFF.

DNA of the CDR3: TGTGCCAGCAGCTCGGGACAGCTTGGGACCACAGATACGCAGTATTTT. This codes for CASSSGQLGTTDTQYF. The J gene is TRBJ2-3, the V gene TRBV7-9; 7 positions agree with TRBD1. Germline trimming cut 4 bases from V and 2 bases from J; bases unmatched to any gene: 9. Germline CDR1 and CDR2: SEHNR and FQNEAQ (reference sequence). This CDR3 region has 16 residues.

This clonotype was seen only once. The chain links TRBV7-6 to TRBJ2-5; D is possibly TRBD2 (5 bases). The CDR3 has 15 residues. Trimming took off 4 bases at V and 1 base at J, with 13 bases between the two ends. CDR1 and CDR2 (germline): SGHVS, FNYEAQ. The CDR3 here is CASSSLPSSQETQYF. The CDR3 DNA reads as TGTGCCAGCAGCTCCCTCCCTAGCAGCCAAGAGACCCAGTACTTC.

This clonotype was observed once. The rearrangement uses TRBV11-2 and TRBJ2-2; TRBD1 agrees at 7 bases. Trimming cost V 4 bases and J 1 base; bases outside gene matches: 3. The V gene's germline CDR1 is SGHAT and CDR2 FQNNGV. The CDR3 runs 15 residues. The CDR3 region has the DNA TGTGCCAGCAGCTCCTGGACAGGGAACACCGGGGAGCTGTTTTTT. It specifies CASSSWTGNTGELFF.

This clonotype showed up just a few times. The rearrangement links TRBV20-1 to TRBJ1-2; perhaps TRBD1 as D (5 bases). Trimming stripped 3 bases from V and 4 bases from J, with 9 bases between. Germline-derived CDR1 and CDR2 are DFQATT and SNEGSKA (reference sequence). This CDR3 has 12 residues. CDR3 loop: CSASEGSYGYTF. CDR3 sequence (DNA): TGCAGTGCTAGTGAGGGGAGCTATGGCTACACCTTC.

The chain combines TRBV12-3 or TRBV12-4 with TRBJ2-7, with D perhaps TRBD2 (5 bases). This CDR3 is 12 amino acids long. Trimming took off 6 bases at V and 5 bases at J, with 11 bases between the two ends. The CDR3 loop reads CASSLQADEQYF. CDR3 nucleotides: TGTGCCAGCAGCTTACAAGCGGACGAGCAGTACTTC.

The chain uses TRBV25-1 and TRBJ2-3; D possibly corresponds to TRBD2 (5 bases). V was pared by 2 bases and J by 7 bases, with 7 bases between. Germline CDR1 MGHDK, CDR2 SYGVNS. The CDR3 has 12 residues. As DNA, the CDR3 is TGTGCCAGCAGTGAACGGGGTTATACGCAGTATTTT. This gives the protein CASSERGYTQYF.

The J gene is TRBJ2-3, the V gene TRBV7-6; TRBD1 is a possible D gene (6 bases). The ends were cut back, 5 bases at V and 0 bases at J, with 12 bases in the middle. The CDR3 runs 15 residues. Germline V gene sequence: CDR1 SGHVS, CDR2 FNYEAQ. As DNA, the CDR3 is TGTGCCAGCAGCCCAAGGACAGTTAGCACAGATACGCAGTATTTT. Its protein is CASSPRTVSTDTQYF. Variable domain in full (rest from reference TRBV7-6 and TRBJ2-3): GAGVSQSPRYKVTKRGQDVALRCDPISGHVSLYWYRQALGQGPEFLTYFNYEAQQDKSGLPNDRFSAERPEGSISTLTIQRTEQRDSAMYRCASSPRTVSTDTQYFGPGTRLTVL.

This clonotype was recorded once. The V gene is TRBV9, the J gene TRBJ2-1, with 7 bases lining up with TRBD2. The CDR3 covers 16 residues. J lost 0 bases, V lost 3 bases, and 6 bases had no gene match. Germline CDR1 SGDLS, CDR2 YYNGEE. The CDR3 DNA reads TGTGCCAGCAGCGCGTTAGCGGGTTCCTCCTACAATGAGCAGTTCTTC. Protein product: CASSALAGSSYNEQFF.

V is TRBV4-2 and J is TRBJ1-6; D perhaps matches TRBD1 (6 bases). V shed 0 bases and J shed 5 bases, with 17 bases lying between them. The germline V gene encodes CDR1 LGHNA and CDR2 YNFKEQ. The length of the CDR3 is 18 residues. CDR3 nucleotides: TGTGCCAGCAGCCAAGATAGGGGGGGAACGGGAAATAATTCACCCCTCCACTTT. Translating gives CASSQDRGGTGNNSPLHF.

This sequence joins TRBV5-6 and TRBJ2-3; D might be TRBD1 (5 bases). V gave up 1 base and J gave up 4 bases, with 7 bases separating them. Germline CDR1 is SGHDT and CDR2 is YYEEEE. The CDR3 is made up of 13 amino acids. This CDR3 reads CASSLIGADTQYF. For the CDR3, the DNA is TGTGCCAGCAGCTTGATAGGGGCAGATACGCAGTATTTT.

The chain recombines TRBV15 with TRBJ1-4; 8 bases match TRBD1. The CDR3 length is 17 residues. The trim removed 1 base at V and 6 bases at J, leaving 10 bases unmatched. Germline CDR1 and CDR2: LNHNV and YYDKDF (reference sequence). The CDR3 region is CATSRAQGAAADEKLFF. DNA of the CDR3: TGTGCCACCAGCAGAGCCCAGGGGGCGGCCGCGGATGAAAAACTGTTTTTT.

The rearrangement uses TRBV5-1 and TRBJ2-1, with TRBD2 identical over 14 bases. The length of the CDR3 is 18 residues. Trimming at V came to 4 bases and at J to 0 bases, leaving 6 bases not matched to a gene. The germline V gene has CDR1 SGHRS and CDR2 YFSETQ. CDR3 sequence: CASSGGLAGASSYNEQFF. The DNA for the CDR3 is TGCGCCAGCAGCGGGGGACTAGCGGGGGCCAGCTCCTACAATGAGCAGTTCTTC.

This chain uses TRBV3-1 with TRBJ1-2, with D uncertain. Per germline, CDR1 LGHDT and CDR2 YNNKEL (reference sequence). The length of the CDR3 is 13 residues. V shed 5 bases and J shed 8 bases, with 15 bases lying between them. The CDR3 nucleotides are TGTGCCAGCAGCGGCAGCGGGCGCAGCGGCTACACCTTC. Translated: CASSGSGRSGYTF.

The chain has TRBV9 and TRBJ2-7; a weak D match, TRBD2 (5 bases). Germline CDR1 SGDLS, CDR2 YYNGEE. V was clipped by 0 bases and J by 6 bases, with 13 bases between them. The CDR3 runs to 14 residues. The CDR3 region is CASSVVGESAEQYF. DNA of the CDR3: TGTGCCAGCAGCGTAGTCGGGGAGTCCGCCGAGCAGTACTTC. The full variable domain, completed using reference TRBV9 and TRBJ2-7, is DSGVTQTPKHLITATGQRVTLRCSPRSGDLSVYWYQQSLDQGLQFLIQYYNGEERAKGNILERFSAQQFPDLHSELNLSSLELGDSALYFCASSVVGESAEQYFGPGTRLTVT.

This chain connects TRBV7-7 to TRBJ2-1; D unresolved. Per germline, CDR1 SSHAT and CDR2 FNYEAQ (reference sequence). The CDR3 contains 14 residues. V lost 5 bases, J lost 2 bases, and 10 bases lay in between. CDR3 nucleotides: TGTGCCAGCAGCAAGACCCCGACCTACAATGAGCAGTTCTTC. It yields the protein CASSKTPTYNEQFF.

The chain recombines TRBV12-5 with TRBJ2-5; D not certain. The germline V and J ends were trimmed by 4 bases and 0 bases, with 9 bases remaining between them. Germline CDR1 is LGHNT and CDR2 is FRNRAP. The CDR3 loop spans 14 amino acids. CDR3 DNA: TGTGCTAGTGGTTCCGACTTGTACCAAGAGACCCAGTACTTC. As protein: CASGSDLYQETQYF.

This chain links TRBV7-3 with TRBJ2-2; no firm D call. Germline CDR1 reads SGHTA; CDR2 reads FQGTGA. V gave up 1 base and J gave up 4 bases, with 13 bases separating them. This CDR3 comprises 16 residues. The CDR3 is CASSLRPASTTGELFF. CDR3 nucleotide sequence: TGTGCCAGCAGCTTAAGACCGGCTAGTACCACCGGGGAGCTGTTTTTT.

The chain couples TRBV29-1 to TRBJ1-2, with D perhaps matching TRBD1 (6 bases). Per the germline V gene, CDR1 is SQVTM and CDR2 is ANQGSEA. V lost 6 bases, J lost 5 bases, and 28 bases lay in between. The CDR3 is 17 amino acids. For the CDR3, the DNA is TGCAGCGTCCAAAATACTTTCGGAGGGGGGACCTCGTATGGCTACACCTTC. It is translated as CSVQNTFGGGTSYGYTF.

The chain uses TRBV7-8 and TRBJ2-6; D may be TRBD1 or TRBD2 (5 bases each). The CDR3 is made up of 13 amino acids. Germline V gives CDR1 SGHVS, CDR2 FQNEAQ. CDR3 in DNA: TGTGCGTGCCGGGACCCTGGGGCCAACGTCCTGACTTTC. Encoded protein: CACRDPGANVLTF.

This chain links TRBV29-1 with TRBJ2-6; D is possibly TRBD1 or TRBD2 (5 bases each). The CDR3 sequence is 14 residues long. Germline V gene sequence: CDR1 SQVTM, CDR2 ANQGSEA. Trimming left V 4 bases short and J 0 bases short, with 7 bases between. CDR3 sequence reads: CSVGGTSGANVLTF. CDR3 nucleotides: TGCAGCGTTGGGGGGACCTCTGGGGCCAACGTCCTGACTTTC.

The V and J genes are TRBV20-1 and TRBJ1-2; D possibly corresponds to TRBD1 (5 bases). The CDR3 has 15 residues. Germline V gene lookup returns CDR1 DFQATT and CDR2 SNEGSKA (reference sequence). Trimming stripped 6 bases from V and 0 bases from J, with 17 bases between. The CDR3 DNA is TGCAGTGCCCTACCGAGGGGCAAGACTAACTATGGCTACACCTTC. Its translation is CSALPRGKTNYGYTF.

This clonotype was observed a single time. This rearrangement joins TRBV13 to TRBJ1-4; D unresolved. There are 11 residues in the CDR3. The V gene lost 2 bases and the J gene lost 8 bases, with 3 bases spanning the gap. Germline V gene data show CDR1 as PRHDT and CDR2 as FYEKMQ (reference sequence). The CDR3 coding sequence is TGTGCCAGCAGCTTAAGGGAAAAACTGTTTTTT. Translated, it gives CASSLREKLFF. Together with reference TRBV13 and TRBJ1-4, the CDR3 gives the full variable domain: AAGVIQSPRHLIKEKRETATLKCYPIPRHDTVYWYQQGPGQDPQFLISFYEKMQSDKGSIPDRFSAQQFSDYHSELNMSSLELGDSALYFCASSLREKLFFGSGTQLSVL.

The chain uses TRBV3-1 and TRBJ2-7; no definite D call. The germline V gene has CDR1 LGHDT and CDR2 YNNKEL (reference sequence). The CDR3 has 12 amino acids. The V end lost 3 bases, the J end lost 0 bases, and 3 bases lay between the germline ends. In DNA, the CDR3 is TGTGCCAGCAGCCATGCCTCCTACGAGCAGTACTTC. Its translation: CASSHASYEQYF.

CDR3 coding DNA: TGCGCCAGCAGTCAGATAGGGGCCCAAGAGACCCAGTACTTC. This translates into CASSQIGAQETQYF. V usage is TRBV23-1 and J usage is TRBJ2-5; weak D call: TRBD1 (5 bases). TRBV23-1 is placed among ORFs of uncertain function. V was cut by 3 bases and J by 1 base, with 9 bases left in between. This CDR3 region has 14 residues.

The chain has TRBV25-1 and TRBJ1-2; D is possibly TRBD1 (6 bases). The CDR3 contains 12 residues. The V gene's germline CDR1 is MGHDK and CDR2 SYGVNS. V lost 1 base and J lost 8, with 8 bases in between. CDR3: CASSEFGGGYTF. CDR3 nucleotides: TGTGCCAGCAGTGAATTTGGGGGCGGCTACACCTTC.

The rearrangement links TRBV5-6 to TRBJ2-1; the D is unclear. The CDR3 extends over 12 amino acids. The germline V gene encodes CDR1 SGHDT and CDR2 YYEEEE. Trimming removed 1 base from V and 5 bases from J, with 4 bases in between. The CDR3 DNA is TGTGCCAGCAGCTTGTTTGACAATGAGCAGTTCTTC. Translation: CASSLFDNEQFF.